This note documents a single T cell receptor (beta chain) sequence. Antigen unknown. The source of the sample is a study of shared clonotypes between healthy human individuals. The study, taken as a whole, reports: Clonotypes shared by all four donors outscored non-shared clonotypes in generation probability. Sharing across four donors was highest in naive CD4 (around 5%) and lowest in memory CD8 (around 0.4%). Naive subsets, compared against memory subsets, generally had larger estimated richness values.

Naive CD8 cells lacked CD45RO, underwent positive selection for CCR7 and left out terminally differentiated effector memory CD45RA+ cells. At a deep level, the assay was run. Assay: immunoSEQ multiplex PCR; the TCRdb copy retains only in-frame clones and omits some. This sample has fewer than 1 million clones; about 96% occur once, and the top ten carry approximately 0.2%. The sequenced sample consisted of naive CD8+ T cells sorted from blood. This receptor was identified in a man between 25 and 39 years old in good health.

The CDR3 is CASSLLQPTSGSFEQFF. CDR3 bases: TGTGCCAGCAGTTTATTACAGCCGACTAGCGGGTCTTTTGAGCAGTTCTTC. The V call is TRBV28, the J call TRBJ2-1; 10 bases fit TRBD2. Germline V CDR1 and CDR2: MDHEN, SYDVKM. Trimming at V came to 1 base and at J to 9 bases, leaving 12 bases not matched to a gene. The CDR3 covers 17 residues.